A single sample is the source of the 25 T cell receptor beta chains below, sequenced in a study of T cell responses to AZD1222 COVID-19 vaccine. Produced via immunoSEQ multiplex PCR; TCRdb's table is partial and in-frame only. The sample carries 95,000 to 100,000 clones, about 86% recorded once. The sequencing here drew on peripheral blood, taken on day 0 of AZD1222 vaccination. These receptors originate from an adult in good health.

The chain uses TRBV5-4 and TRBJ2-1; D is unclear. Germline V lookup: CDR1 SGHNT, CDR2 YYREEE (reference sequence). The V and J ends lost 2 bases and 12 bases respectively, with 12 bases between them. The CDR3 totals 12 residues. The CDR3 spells CASSLVGTGQFF. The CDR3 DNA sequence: TGTGCCAGCAGCTTAGTGGGTACGGGGCAGTTCTTC. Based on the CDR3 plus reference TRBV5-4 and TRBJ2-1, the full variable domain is ETGVTQSPTHLIKTRGQQVTLRCSSQSGHNTVSWYQQALGQGPQFIFQYYREEENGRGNFPPRFSGLQFPNYSSELNVNALELDDSALYLCASSLVGTGQFFGPGTRLTVL.

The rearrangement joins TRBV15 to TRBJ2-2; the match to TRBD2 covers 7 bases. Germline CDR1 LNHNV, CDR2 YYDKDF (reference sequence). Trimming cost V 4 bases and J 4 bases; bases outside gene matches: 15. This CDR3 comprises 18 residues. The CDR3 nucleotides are TGTGCCACCAGCACGGGGGGTCTTGGCAGGGATGGCACCGGGGAGCTGTTTTTT. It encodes CATSTGGLGRDGTGELFF.

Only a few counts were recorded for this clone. CDR3 region: CATTDGKMNTEAFF. Here the CDR3 DNA reads TGTGCCACCACGGACGGAAAAATGAACACTGAAGCTTTCTTT. The V gene is TRBV10-3, the J gene TRBJ1-1; D unclear. The length of the CDR3 is 14 residues. V was shortened by 10 bases and J by 0 bases, with 15 bases between the two germline ends. CDR1 and CDR2 from the germline V gene are ENHRY and SYGVKD.

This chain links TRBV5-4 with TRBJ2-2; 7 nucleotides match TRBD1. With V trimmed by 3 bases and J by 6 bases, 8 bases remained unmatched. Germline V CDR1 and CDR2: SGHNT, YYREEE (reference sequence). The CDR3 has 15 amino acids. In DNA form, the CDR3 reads TGTGCCAGCAGCTGGGGGACAGTTGGCCCCGGGGAGCTGTTTTTT. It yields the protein CASSWGTVGPGELFF.

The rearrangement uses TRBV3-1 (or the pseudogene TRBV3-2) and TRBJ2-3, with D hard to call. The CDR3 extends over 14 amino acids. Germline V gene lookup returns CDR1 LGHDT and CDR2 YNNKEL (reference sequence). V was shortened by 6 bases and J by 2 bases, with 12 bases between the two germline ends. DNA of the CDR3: TGTGCCAGCAGACCCGCCTACCACACAGATACGCAGTATTTT. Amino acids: CASRPAYHTDTQYF.

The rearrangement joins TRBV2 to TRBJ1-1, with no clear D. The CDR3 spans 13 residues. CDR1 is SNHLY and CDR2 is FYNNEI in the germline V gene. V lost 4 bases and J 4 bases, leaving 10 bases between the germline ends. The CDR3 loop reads CASSVRASTEAFF. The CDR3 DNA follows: TGTGCCAGCAGTGTCCGTGCTAGCACTGAAGCTTTCTTT.

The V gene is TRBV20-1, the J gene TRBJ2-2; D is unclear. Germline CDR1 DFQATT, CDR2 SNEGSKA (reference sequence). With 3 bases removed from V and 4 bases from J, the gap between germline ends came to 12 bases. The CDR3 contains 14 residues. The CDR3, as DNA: TGCAGTGCTAGTAGGGCAGACGTCACCGGGGAGCTGTTTTTT. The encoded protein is CSASRADVTGELFF.

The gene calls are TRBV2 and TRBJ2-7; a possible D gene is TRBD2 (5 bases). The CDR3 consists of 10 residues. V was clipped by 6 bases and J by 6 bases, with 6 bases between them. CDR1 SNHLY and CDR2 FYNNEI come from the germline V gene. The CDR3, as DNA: TGTGCCAGCAGAGGAGGCGAGCAGTACTTC. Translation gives CASRGGEQYF.

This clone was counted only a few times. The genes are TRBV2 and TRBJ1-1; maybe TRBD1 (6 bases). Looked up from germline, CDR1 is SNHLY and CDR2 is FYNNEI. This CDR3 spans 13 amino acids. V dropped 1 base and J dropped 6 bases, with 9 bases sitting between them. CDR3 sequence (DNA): TGTGCCAGCAGTGAAGTGAGGGGGTCTGAAGCTTTCTTT. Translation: CASSEVRGSEAFF.

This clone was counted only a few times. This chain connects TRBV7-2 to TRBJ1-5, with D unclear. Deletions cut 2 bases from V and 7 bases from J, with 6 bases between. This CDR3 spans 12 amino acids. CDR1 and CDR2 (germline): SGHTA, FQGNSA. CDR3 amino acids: CASSLLKQPQHF. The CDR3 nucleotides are TGTGCCAGCAGCTTACTGAAACAGCCCCAGCATTTT.

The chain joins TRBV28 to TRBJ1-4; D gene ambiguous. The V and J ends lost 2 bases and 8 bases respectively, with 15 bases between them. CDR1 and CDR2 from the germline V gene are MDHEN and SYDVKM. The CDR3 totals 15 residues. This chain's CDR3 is CASSLVGLSKEKLFF. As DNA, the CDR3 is TGTGCCAGCAGTTTAGTCGGCCTCTCGAAGGAAAAACTGTTTTTT.

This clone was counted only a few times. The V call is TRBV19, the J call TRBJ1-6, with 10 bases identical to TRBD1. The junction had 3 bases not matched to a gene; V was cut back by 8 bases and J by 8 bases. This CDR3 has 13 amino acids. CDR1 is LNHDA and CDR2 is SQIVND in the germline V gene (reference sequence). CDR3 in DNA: TGTGCCAGTTCCGGGACAGGGGATTCACCCCTCCACTTT. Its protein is CASSGTGDSPLHF.

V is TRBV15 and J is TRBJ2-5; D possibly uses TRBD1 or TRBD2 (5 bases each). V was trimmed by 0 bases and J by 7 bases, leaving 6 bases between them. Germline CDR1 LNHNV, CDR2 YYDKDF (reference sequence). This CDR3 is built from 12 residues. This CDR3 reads CATSRDGGTQYF. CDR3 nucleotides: TGTGCCACCAGCAGAGATGGGGGGACCCAGTACTTC.

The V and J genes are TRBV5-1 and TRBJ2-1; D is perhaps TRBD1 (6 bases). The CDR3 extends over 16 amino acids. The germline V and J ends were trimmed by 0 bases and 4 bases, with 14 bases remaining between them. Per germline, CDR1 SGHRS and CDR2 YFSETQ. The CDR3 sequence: CASSLAVGGGYNEQFF. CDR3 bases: TGCGCCAGCAGCTTGGCTGTAGGGGGTGGTTACAATGAGCAGTTCTTC.

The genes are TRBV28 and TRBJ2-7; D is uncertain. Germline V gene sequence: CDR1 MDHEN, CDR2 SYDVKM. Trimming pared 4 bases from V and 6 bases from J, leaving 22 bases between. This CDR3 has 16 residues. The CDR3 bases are TGTGCCAGCAGTTCCATTGTGGAATATTCAATCCCCGAGCAGTACTTC. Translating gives CASSSIVEYSIPEQYF.

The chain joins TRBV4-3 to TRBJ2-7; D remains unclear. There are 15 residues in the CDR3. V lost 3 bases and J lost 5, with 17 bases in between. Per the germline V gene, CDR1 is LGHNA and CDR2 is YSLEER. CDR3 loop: CASSQRPSSGDEQYF. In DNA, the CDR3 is TGCGCCAGCAGCCAGAGACCCTCCTCTGGTGACGAGCAGTACTTC.

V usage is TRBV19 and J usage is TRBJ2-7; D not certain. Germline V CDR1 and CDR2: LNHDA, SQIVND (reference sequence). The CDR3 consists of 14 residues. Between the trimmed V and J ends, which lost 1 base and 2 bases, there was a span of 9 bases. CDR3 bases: TGTGCCAGTAGTATAGGGCTGGAGACCTACGAGCAGTACTTC. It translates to CASSIGLETYEQYF.

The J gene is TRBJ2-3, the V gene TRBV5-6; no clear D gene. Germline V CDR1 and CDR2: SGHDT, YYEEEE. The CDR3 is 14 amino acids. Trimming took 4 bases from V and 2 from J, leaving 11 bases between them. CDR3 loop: CASSGVSTTDTQYF. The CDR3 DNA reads TGTGCCAGCAGCGGGGTTTCAACCACAGATACGCAGTATTTT.

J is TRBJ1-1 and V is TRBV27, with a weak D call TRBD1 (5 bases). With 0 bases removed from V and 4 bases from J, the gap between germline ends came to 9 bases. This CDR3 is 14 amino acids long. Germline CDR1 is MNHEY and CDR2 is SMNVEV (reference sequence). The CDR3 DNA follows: TGTGCCAGCAGTTTATCCCAAGGGGTCACTGAAGCTTTCTTT. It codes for CASSLSQGVTEAFF.

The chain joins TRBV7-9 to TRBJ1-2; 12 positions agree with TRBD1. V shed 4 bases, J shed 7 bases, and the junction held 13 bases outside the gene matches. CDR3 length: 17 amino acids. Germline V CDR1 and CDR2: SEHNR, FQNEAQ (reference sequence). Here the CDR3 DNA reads TGTGCCAGCAGCTCCGCCGGGACAGGGGGCGCCTCGTTTGGCTACACCTTC. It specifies CASSSAGTGGASFGYTF.

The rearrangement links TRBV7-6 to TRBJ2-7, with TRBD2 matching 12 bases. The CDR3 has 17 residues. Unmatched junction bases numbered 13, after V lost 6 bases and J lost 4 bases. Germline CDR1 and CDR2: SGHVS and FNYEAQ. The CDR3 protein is CASSARASGRAPYEQYF. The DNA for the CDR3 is TGTGCCAGCAGTGCCCGGGCTAGCGGGAGGGCCCCGTACGAGCAGTACTTC.

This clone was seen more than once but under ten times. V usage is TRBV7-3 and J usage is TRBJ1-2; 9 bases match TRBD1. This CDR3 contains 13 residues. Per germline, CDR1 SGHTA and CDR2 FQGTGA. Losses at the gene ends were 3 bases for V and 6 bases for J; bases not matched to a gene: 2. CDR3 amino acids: CASSFDRGDGYTF. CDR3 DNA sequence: TGTGCCAGCAGCTTCGACAGGGGGGATGGCTACACCTTC.

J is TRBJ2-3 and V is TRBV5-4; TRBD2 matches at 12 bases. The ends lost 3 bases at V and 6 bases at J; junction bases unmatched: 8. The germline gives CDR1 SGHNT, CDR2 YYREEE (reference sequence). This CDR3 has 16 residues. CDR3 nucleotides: TGTGCCAGCAGCTCTTGGACTAGCGGGACGGGGGATACGCAGTATTTT. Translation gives CASSSWTSGTGDTQYF.

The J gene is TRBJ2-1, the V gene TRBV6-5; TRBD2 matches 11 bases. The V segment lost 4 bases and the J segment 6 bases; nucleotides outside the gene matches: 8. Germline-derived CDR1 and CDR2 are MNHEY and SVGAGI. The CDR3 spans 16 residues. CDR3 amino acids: CASSSSPSGRINEQFF. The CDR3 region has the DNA TGTGCCAGCAGTTCCTCCCCTAGCGGGAGGATCAATGAGCAGTTCTTC.

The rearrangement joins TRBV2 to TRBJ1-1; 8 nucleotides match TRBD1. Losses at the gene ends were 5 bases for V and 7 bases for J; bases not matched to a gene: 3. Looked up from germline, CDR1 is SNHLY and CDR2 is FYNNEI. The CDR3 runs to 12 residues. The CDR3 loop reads CASSTGGVEAFF. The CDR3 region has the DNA TGTGCCAGCAGTACAGGGGGAGTTGAAGCTTTCTTT.